Listed below are T cell receptor beta chains from one sample, sequenced in a study of cytomegalovirus exposure and HLA in healthy donors. Libraries were prepared by immunoSEQ multiplex PCR; TCRdb keeps only in-frame clonotypes and omits some of them. The sample lists over 65,000 clones; around 75% were seen once. The sequenced sample consisted of PBMCs. The source of these receptors is a woman in her thirties in good health and CMV-seropositive. Both conserved end residues are part of each CDR3.

J gene,V gene,CDR3 protein
TRBJ1-2,TRBV6-5,CASSSRQGVYYGYTF
TRBJ2-3,TRBV7-2,CASSLVPGQGARTDTQYF
TRBJ2-7,TRBV4-3,CASSQEYRGDLSYEQYF
TRBJ2-2,TRBV7-2,CASSLYGTSSASTGELFF
TRBJ2-2,TRBV6-5,CASSSPSAGELFF
TRBJ1-6,TRBV6-5,CASSYGGWNSPLHF
TRBJ2-3,TRBV19,CASNSGTGGTLTDTQYF
TRBJ2-7,TRBV19,CASSTSLTGRNYEQYF
TRBJ1-5,TRBV7-6,CASSLGPGNQPQHF
TRBJ1-1,TRBV27,CASSFTEMNTEAFF
TRBJ2-3,TRBV11-2,CASSPSDTQYF
TRBJ1-1,TRBV6-5,CASTNRGPSTEAFF
TRBJ1-4,TRBV28,CASSLYTLDRGKLFF
TRBJ1-2,TRBV10-3,CAISENRSNGYTF
TRBJ2-1,TRBV30,CAWSTRDTSGRAINEQFF
TRBJ2-4,TRBV7-8,CASSSLAVGTKNIQYF
TRBJ2-7,TRBV15,CATSTRMDSSSYEQYF
TRBJ1-6,TRBV2,CASSDRGSYDSPLHF
TRBJ1-2,TRBV28,CASTQGGSRYGYTF
TRBJ1-5,TRBV4-3,CASSQDNGGHQPQHF
TRBJ2-3,TRBV4-1,CASSHVTGGVGTQYF
TRBJ2-7,TRBV28,CASTPQGVVTAYEQYF
TRBJ1-4,TRBV5-1,CASSLADRGREKLFF
TRBJ2-4,TRBV5-4,CASSFGQGEAKNIQYF
TRBJ2-7,TRBV5-4,CASSFPGQGVQQYF